This TCR beta chain was recorded in a study of T-cell memory formation after mild COVID-19. TCRdb independently ran MiXCR on the 5' RACE reads; one entry per CDR3 protein. The sample shows roughly 140,000 distinct CDR3 sequences, 13% to 15% of them seen only once. General observations from the study: Chiefly within CM and EM were the contracting CD4+ clones; CD8+ ones were within EMRA.

This clonotype was counted only a few times. The antigen remains unidentified. Sample: PBMCs or a T cell subset sorted from them (not recorded which). The sequence was obtained from an adult woman who had mild COVID-19 (a few samples of this study predate the infection). Cell type and time point are not known.

CDR3 residues: CASSLASGRRRNEQFF. The CDR3 bases are TGTGCCAGCAGCTTAGCTAGCGGGAGAAGGAGGAATGAGCAGTTCTTC. This chain links TRBV11-2 with TRBJ2-1; TRBD2 matches 10 bases. Germline-derived CDR1 and CDR2 are SGHAT and FQNNGV. This CDR3 has 16 amino acids. The ends lost 1 base at V and 7 bases at J; junction bases unmatched: 7.